One and the same sample provided the 25 T cell receptor beta chains below, sequenced in a study of CD8+ T cells in alopecia areata. TCR sequencing used cDNA made by reverse transcription of extracted RNA. This table comes from immunoSEQ multiplex PCR, and its TCRdb copy is limited to in-frame clones, with some not included. The profile shows roughly 120,000 clones, 50% to 75% of them singletons. Treatment indicated: oral pan-JAK inhibitor, 5-10 mg twice daily. This sample comprised CD8+ T cells sorted from blood, obtained at week 24, from a patient treated with tofacitinib. These receptors originate from a human donor with alopecia areata.

This clone was observed a few times. This chain connects TRBV4-2 to TRBJ2-3, with 9 nucleotides matching TRBD2. Germline V gene lookup returns CDR1 LGHNA and CDR2 YNFKEQ. With V trimmed by 4 bases and J by 4 bases, 6 bases remained unmatched. This CDR3 region has 15 residues. The CDR3 DNA is TGTGCCAGCAGCCCCGAAGGCGGGGGGGCAGATACGCAGTATTTT. Its protein is CASSPEGGGADTQYF.

This chain uses TRBV12-5 with TRBJ2-7; D is possibly TRBD2 (6 bases). V dropped 1 base and J dropped 0 bases, with 7 bases sitting between them. This CDR3 comprises 14 residues. Germline-derived CDR1 and CDR2 are LGHNT and FRNRAP. The chain's CDR3 is CASGLETSSYEQYF. As DNA, the CDR3 is TGTGCTAGTGGTTTGGAGACTAGCTCCTACGAGCAGTACTTC.

This clone was found once. The chain joins TRBV4-3 to TRBJ2-1, with D hard to call. Germline V lookup: CDR1 LGHNA, CDR2 YSLEER. Trimming pared 1 base from V and 0 bases from J, leaving 13 bases between. CDR3 length: 17 amino acids. CDR3 nucleotide sequence: TGCGCCAGCAGCCAAGCGACGGAATTGAGCTCCTACAATGAGCAGTTCTTC. Translation: CASSQATELSSYNEQFF.

The chain joins TRBV4-2 to TRBJ2-1; unclear D gene. The germline V and J ends were trimmed by 4 bases and 4 bases, with 8 bases remaining between them. The CDR3 is 13 residues long. Germline V gives CDR1 LGHNA, CDR2 YNFKEQ. CDR3 loop: CASSPRVYNEQFF. The DNA of the CDR3 is TGTGCCAGCAGCCCCCGGGTATACAATGAGCAGTTCTTC.

V and J are TRBV10-3 and TRBJ2-1, with TRBD1 identical over 9 bases. This CDR3 spans 15 amino acids. Unmatched junction bases numbered 10, after V lost 6 bases and J lost 7 bases. Germline V gene sequence: CDR1 ENHRY, CDR2 SYGVKD. This CDR3 is CAISQFRTGDNEQFF. Written as DNA, the CDR3 is TGTGCCATCAGCCAATTCAGGACAGGGGATAATGAGCAGTTCTTC.

This clone appeared a single time. This likely came from a read error, as a far larger clone is one base away. The chain couples TRBV6-6 to TRBJ2-1, with TRBD2 matching 12 bases. Germline V lookup: CDR1 MNHNY, CDR2 SVGAGI (reference sequence). This CDR3 has 15 residues. The CDR3 spells CASSDSSGGANEQFF. In DNA form, the CDR3 reads TGTGCCAGCAGTGACTCTAGCGGGGGGGCCAATGAGCAGTTCTTC.

Within the sample, this clone is medium-sized. The chain has TRBV7-9 and TRBJ2-7, with unresolved D. The CDR3 contains 16 residues. Germline V gene lookup returns CDR1 SEHNR and CDR2 FQNEAQ (reference sequence). The V end was cut by 5 bases, the J end by 1 base, with 18 bases between. The CDR3 sequence: CASSPGPLHFSYEQYF. CDR3 nucleotides: TGTGCCAGCAGCCCAGGACCGTTACACTTTTCCTACGAGCAGTACTTC.

The chain is built from TRBV30 and TRBJ1-1; D is unresolved. The CDR3 covers 14 residues. Trimming shortened V by 5 bases and J by 5 bases, and 18 bases separated the two germline ends. Germline V gene sequence: CDR1 GTSNPN, CDR2 SVGIG (reference sequence). The CDR3 coding sequence is TGTGCCTGGGGCTACCGGGAATCCCTGACTGAAGCTTTCTTT. Residues: CAWGYRESLTEAFF. The whole variable domain, remainder taken from reference TRBV30 and TRBJ1-1, is SQTIHQWPATLVQPVGSPLSLECTVEGTSNPNLYWYRQAAGRGLQLLFYSVGIGQISSEVPQNLSASRPQDRQFILSSKKLLLSDSGFYLCAWGYRESLTEAFFGQGTRLTVV.

V gene TRBV27 combines with J gene TRBJ1-2; D is perhaps TRBD1 (5 bases). The CDR3 is 14 residues long. The V end lost 2 bases, the J end lost 8 bases, and 15 bases lay between the germline ends. CDR1 and CDR2 from the germline V gene are MNHEY and SMNVEV (reference sequence). CDR3 region: CASSLEGGDWGYTF. The CDR3 nucleotides are TGTGCCAGCAGTTTAGAGGGAGGGGATTGGGGCTACACCTTC.

This clone was seen a handful of times. V gene TRBV30 combines with J gene TRBJ2-7, with TRBD1 matching 9 bases. CDR3 length equals 15 residues. Germline V CDR1 and CDR2: GTSNPN, SVGIG (reference sequence). The J segment lost 6 bases and the V segment lost 2 bases, leaving 11 bases of the junction unmatched. CDR3 nucleotides: TGTGCCTGGAGTCAAGCCGGGACAGGGATGAGCGAGCAGTACTTC. Translation: CAWSQAGTGMSEQYF.

The J gene is TRBJ2-3, the V gene TRBV27, with unresolved D. The V end was cut by 3 bases, the J end by 0 bases, with 7 bases between. The CDR3 contains 14 residues. Germline CDR1 is MNHEY and CDR2 is SMNVEV (reference sequence). CDR3 loop: CASSFRTSTDTQYF. The CDR3 nucleotides read TGTGCCAGCAGTTTCCGGACGAGCACAGATACGCAGTATTTT.

The chain is built from TRBV27 and TRBJ2-1; D possibly uses TRBD1 or TRBD2 (5 bases each). This CDR3 region has 14 residues. Germline V gene data show CDR1 as MNHEY and CDR2 as SMNVEV (reference sequence). The V end lost 7 bases, the J end lost 2 bases, and 12 bases lay between the germline ends. CDR3 DNA: TGTGCCAGCACCCCGGGGCTAGCCTACAATGAGCAGTTCTTC. Protein: CASTPGLAYNEQFF.

This clone was counted at least ten times. The J gene is TRBJ2-7, the V gene TRBV5-4; TRBD1 matches at 7 bases. The CDR3 length is 14 residues. Looked up from germline, CDR1 is SGHNT and CDR2 is YYREEE (reference sequence). Trimming cost V 6 bases and J 2 bases; bases outside gene matches: 8. The DNA for the CDR3 is TGTGCCAGCAACGAGGATCAGGGGGCCTACGAGCAGTACTTC. Translating it yields CASNEDQGAYEQYF. Full variable domain (remainder filled in from reference TRBV5-4 and TRBJ2-7): ETGVTQSPTHLIKTRGQQVTLRCSSQSGHNTVSWYQQALGQGPQFIFQYYREEENGRGNFPPRFSGLQFPNYSSELNVNALELDDSALYLCASNEDQGAYEQYFGPGTRLTVT.

The rearrangement joins TRBV30 to TRBJ1-4, with TRBD1 matching over 9 bases. In germline, CDR1 is GTSNPN, CDR2 SVGIG (reference sequence). V was pared by 1 base and J by 8 bases, with 2 bases of the junction left unmatched. The CDR3 is 13 amino acids. CDR3: CAWSADRGEKLFF. The DNA of the CDR3 is TGTGCCTGGAGTGCGGACAGGGGCGAAAAACTGTTTTTT.

The sample holds one count of this clone. The V and J genes are TRBV29-1 and TRBJ1-2, with 9 nucleotides matching TRBD1. The CDR3 has 14 amino acids. J was trimmed by 8 bases and V by 6 bases; bases with no gene match: 13. The germline CDR1 and CDR2 sequences are SQVTM and ANQGSEA. This CDR3 is CSVVGLRTGDGYTF. The CDR3 nucleotides are TGCAGCGTCGTGGGGCTCCGGACAGGGGACGGCTACACCTTC.

Concerning this clone: An end of the junction does not agree with germline; a read error may underlie this. The CDR3 DNA follows: TGTGCTAGCAGCCCCTACACGGGAGCGCATACGCAGTATTTT. Translated: CASSPYTGAHTQYF. This chain connects TRBV7-7 to TRBJ2-3, with TRBD2 as a possible D gene (6 bases). This CDR3 has 14 amino acids. Germline V gene sequence: CDR1 SSHAT, CDR2 FNYEAQ (reference sequence).

The V gene is TRBV27, the J gene TRBJ1-4; 7 bases match TRBD1. This CDR3 has 14 residues. V lost 5 bases to trimming and J lost 6 bases; unmatched junction nucleotides: 6. Germline values: CDR1 MNHEY, CDR2 SMNVEV (reference sequence). CDR3 loop: CASSETGWDEKLFF. The CDR3 DNA reads as TGTGCCAGCAGTGAGACAGGGTGGGATGAAAAACTGTTTTTT.

The chain links TRBV29-1 to TRBJ1-1; D is undetermined. The germline V and J ends were trimmed by 0 bases and 0 bases, with 5 bases remaining between them. Germline values: CDR1 SQVTM, CDR2 ANQGSEA. This CDR3 is 13 amino acids long. This CDR3 is CSVEDRMNTEAFF. For the CDR3, the DNA is TGCAGCGTTGAAGACAGAATGAACACTGAAGCTTTCTTT. Complete variable domain (other parts from reference TRBV29-1 and TRBJ1-1): SAVISQKPSRDICQRGTSLTIQCQVDSQVTMMFWYRQQPGQSLTLIATANQGSEATYESGFVIDKFPISRPNLTFSTLTVSNMSPEDSSIYLCSVEDRMNTEAFFGQGTRLTVV.

This rearrangement joins TRBV4-1 to TRBJ2-7; D tentatively reads TRBD1 or TRBD2 (5 bases each). V shed 0 bases and J shed 1 base, with 16 bases lying between them. The germline V gene encodes CDR1 MGHRA and CDR2 YSYEKL. This CDR3 contains 17 residues. The CDR3 sequence is CASSQESSLGRSYEQYF. DNA of the CDR3: TGCGCCAGCAGCCAAGAAAGTTCCCTGGGACGGTCCTACGAGCAGTACTTC.

This chain links TRBV6-5 with TRBJ2-3; perhaps TRBD2 as D (5 bases). V was cut by 6 bases and J by 2 bases, with 12 bases left in between. The V gene's germline CDR1 is MNHEY and CDR2 SVGAGI. This CDR3 has 14 residues. The CDR3, as DNA: TGTGCCAGCAGGGTGGAGCGGACCACAGATACGCAGTATTTT. It encodes CASRVERTTDTQYF.

The V gene is TRBV13, the J gene TRBJ2-5; D is uncertain. Trimming pared 4 bases from V and 0 bases from J, leaving 9 bases between. Germline-derived CDR1 and CDR2 are PRHDT and FYEKMQ (reference sequence). The CDR3 covers 14 residues. Here the CDR3 DNA reads TGTGCCAGCAGCTCGTGGACGGACCAAGAGACCCAGTACTTC. Its protein is CASSSWTDQETQYF.

The rearrangement joins TRBV30 to TRBJ2-5; 7 bases are a match to TRBD1. The J call may be wrong; the DNA end is better matched by TRBJ2-7. This CDR3 has 13 amino acids. CDR1 is GTSNPN, CDR2 SVGIG, per germline (reference sequence). CDR3 region: CASRGRGSYEQYF. As DNA, the CDR3 is TGTGCCTCCCGGGGCAGGGGGTCCTACGAGCAGTACTTC.

This clone is a singleton in its sample. This chain joins TRBV27 and TRBJ1-5; weak D call: TRBD1 (5 bases). The CDR3 runs 16 residues. Germline assignment: CDR1 MNHEY and CDR2 SMNVEV (reference sequence). V was shortened by 0 bases and J by 4 bases, with 13 bases between the two germline ends. DNA of the CDR3: TGTGCCAGCAGTTTATCCTCGGGGGAGCGTAATCAGCCCCAGCATTTT. Translated, it gives CASSLSSGERNQPQHF.

The chain joins TRBV10-3 to TRBJ2-7, with 10 nucleotides matching TRBD1. V shed 5 bases, J shed 4 bases, and the junction held 2 bases outside the gene matches. Germline CDR1 and CDR2: ENHRY and SYGVKD. The CDR3 loop spans 13 amino acids. As DNA, the CDR3 is TGTGCCATCAGTATGGGACAGGGGTACGAGCAGTACTTC. As protein: CAISMGQGYEQYF.

The chain joins TRBV7-9 to TRBJ1-1, with 12 bases aligning to TRBD1. This CDR3 has 18 residues. Germline assignment: CDR1 SEHNR and CDR2 FQNEAQ (reference sequence). The trim removed 1 base at V and 3 bases at J, leaving 9 bases unmatched. The CDR3 is CASSLVGTGGITDTEAFF. In nucleotides, the CDR3 is TGTGCCAGCAGCTTAGTAGGGACAGGGGGCATCACGGACACTGAAGCTTTCTTT.